The 9 T cell receptor beta chains listed next were all sequenced from one sample in a study. The TRBV12-4/TRBJ1-2 clonotypes were amplified using barcode primers with ligated adaptors. TCRdb itself ran the multiplex PCR reads through MiXCR, one entry per CDR3 protein. The sample includes roughly 600 distinct CDR3 sequences, about 4.2% of them seen just once. The sorted Tregs were CD4+CD25+CD127-/low cells. Material for sequencing was Tregs sorted from blood. The receptor set was obtained from a female donor with breast cancer.

This clonotype is classed as large (0.1 to 1%). The chain joins TRBV12-3 or TRBV12-4 to TRBJ1-2; D unresolved. The CDR3 has 13 residues. The V end lost 6 bases, the J end lost 3 bases, and 11 bases lay between the germline ends. CDR3 bases: TGTGCCAGCAGCCTCGCAGAATACTATGGCTACACCTTC. Encoded protein: CASSLAEYYGYTF.

This clonotype qualifies as medium-sized (0.01 to 0.1%). The chain carries TRBV12-3 or TRBV12-4 and TRBJ1-2; 8 bases map to TRBD1. With 6 bases clipped from V and 4 bases from J, the junction kept 10 bases outside the gene matches. This CDR3 spans 15 amino acids. The CDR3 protein is CASRRTGMGLYGYTF. CDR3 DNA: TGTGCCAGCAGAAGGACAGGGATGGGGCTCTATGGCTACACCTTC.

In its sample, this clonotype ranks as large (0.1 to 1%). The chain links TRBV12-3 or TRBV12-4 to TRBJ1-2; 7 nucleotides agree with TRBD1. Trimming removed 6 bases from V and 7 bases from J; junction bases left unmatched: 5. The CDR3 loop spans 12 amino acids. The CDR3 sequence: CASSPDRVGYTF. The CDR3, as DNA: TGTGCCAGCAGCCCCGACAGGGTTGGCTACACCTTC.

This clonotype was recorded many times. This rearrangement joins TRBV12-3 or TRBV12-4 to TRBJ1-2, with a weak D call TRBD1 (5 bases). The CDR3 contains 13 residues. V was pared by 10 bases and J by 5 bases, with 17 bases between. This CDR3 reads CATGTGTEYGYTF. The CDR3 DNA sequence: TGTGCCACAGGGACCGGGACTGAATATGGCTACACCTTC.

By frequency in the sample, this clonotype is medium-sized. The chain couples TRBV12-3 or TRBV12-4 to TRBJ1-2; D not certain. With 5 bases removed from V and 0 bases from J, the gap between germline ends came to 7 bases. The CDR3 extends over 13 amino acids. The CDR3 nucleotides are TGTGCCAGCAGTGACACAGCTAACTATGGCTACACCTTC. Its protein is CASSDTANYGYTF.

In its sample, this clonotype ranks as medium-sized. The V call is TRBV12-3 or TRBV12-4, the J call TRBJ1-2, with no clear D. Trimming left V 1 base short and J 2 bases short, with 5 bases between. The CDR3 totals 13 residues. CDR3 DNA sequence: TGTGCCAGCAGTTTAGACAGAAACTATGGCTACACCTTC. Protein product: CASSLDRNYGYTF.

By share of the sample, this clonotype is large (0.1 to 1%). The V gene is TRBV12-3 or TRBV12-4, the J gene TRBJ1-2; D remains unclear. V shed 3 bases and J shed 8 bases, with 16 bases lying between them. The CDR3 is made up of 14 amino acids. CDR3 protein: CASSFVAIRGGYTF. CDR3 sequence (DNA): TGTGCCAGCAGTTTTGTGGCTATCCGAGGCGGCTACACCTTC.

This clonotype is deemed medium-sized. The chain joins TRBV12-3 or TRBV12-4 to TRBJ1-2, with 7 bases that match TRBD1. The CDR3 totals 12 residues. V dropped 6 bases and J dropped 8; count of bases not matched to a gene: 6. The CDR3 nucleotides are TGTGCCAGCAGCACAGGGGATTGGGGCTACACCTTC. This gives the protein CASSTGDWGYTF.

By share of the sample, this clonotype is hyperexpanded. This rearrangement joins TRBV12-3 or TRBV12-4 to TRBJ1-2; D is unresolved. This CDR3 region has 14 residues. V was cut by 1 base and J by 8 bases, with 14 bases left in between. Here the CDR3 reads CASSLESGFGGYTF. In nucleotides, the CDR3 is TGTGCCAGCAGTTTAGAGTCTGGATTTGGAGGCTACACCTTC.